The sequence of this TCR beta chain was determined in a study of shared clonotypes between healthy human individuals. Naive CD8 cells, CD45RO-negative and positively selected for CCR7, excluded terminally differentiated effector memory CD45RA+ cells. Among the donors, all were Caucasian adults who lived in Nashville, Tennessee. Clones were sequenced by immunoSEQ multiplex PCR, and TCRdb holds only the in-frame ones, with some missing. This sample has some 630,000 clones; 95% to 97% occur once, and the top ten carry approximately 0.12%. With 6 bases removed from V and 0 bases from J, the gap between germline ends came to 12 bases. The CDR3 length is 14 residues. Germline-derived CDR1 and CDR2 are SQVTM and ANQGSEA.

The chain links TRBV29-1 to TRBJ1-3, with D tentatively TRBD1 (5 bases). The origin of this receptor is a young woman in good health. The specimen sequenced was naive CD8+ T cells sorted from blood. The CDR3 spells CSVETGHSGNTIYF. Here the CDR3 DNA reads TGCAGCGTCGAAACAGGCCACTCTGGAAACACCATATATTTT.